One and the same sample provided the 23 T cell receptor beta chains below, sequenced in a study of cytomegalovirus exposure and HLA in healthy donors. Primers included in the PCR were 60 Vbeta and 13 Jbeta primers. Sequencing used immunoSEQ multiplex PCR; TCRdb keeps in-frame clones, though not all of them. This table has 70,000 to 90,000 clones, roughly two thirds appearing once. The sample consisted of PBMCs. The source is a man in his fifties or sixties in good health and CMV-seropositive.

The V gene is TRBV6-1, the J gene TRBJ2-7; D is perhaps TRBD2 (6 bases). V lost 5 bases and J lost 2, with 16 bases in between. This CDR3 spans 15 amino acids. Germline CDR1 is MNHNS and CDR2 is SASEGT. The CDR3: CASSIRTGLTYEQYF. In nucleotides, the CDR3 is TGTGCCAGCAGTATTCGGACGGGACTTACCTACGAGCAGTACTTC.

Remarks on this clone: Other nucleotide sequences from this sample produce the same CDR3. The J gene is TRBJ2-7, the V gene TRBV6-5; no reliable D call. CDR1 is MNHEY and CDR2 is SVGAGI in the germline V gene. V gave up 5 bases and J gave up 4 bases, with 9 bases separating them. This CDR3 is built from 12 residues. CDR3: CASSPRGYEQYF. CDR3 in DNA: TGTGCCAGCAGTCCCCGAGGATACGAGCAGTACTTC.

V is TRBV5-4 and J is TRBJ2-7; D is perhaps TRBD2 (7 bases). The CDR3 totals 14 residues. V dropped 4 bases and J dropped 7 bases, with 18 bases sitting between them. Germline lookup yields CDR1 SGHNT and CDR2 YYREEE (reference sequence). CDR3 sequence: CASSGGGPRGEQYF. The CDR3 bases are TGTGCCAGCAGCGGGGGGGGGCCCAGGGGAGAGCAGTACTTC.

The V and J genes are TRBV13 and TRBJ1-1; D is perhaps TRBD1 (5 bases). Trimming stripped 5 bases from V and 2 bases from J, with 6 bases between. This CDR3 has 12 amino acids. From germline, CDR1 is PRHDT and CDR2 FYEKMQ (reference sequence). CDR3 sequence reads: CASSGQNTEAFF. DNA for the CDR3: TGTGCCAGCAGCGGACAAAACACTGAAGCTTTCTTT.

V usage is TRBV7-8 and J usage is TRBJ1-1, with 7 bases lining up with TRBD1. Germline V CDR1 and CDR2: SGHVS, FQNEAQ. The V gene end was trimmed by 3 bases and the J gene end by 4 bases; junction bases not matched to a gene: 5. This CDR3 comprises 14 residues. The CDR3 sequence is CASSFDRVGTEAFF. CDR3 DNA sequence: TGTGCCAGCAGCTTCGACAGGGTGGGCACTGAAGCTTTCTTT.

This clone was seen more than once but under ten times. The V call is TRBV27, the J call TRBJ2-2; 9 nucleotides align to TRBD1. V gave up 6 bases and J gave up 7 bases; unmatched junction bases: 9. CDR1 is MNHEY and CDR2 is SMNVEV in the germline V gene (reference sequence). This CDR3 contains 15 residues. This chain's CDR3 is CASSPPGQGSGELFF. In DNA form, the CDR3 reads TGTGCCAGCAGCCCCCCGGGACAGGGTAGCGGGGAGCTGTTTTTT.

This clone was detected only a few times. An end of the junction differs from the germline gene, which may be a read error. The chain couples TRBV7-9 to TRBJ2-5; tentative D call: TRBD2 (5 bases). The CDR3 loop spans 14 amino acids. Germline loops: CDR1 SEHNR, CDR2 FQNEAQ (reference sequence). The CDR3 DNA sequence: TGTTCCAGCAGCTTAGTCCCCCAGCGGGAGACCCAGTACTTC. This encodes CSSSLVPQRETQYF.

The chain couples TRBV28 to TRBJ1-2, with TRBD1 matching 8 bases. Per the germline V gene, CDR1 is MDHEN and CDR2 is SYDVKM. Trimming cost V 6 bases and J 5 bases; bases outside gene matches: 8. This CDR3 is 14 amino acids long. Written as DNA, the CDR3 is TGTGCCAGCAGCCCCGGACAGGGTTGGTATGGCTACACCTTC. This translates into CASSPGQGWYGYTF.

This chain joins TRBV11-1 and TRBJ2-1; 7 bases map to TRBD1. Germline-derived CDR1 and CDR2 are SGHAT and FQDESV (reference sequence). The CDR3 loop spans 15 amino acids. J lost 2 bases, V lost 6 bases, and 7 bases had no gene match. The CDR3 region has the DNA TGTGCCAGCAGTTCAAGACAGGGAGCCTACAATGAGCAGTTCTTC. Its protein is CASSSRQGAYNEQFF.

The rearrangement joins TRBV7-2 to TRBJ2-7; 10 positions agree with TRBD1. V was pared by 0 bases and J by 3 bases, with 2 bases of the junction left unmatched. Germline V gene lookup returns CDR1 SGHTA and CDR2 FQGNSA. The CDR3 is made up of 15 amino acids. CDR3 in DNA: TGTGCCAGCAGCTTAGCCGGGACAGGGGTCTACGAGCAGTACTTC. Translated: CASSLAGTGVYEQYF.

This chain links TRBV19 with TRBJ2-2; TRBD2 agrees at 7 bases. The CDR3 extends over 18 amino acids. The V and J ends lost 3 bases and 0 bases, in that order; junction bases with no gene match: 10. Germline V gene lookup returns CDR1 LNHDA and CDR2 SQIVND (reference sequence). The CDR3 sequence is CASSIWGIAGSNTGELFF. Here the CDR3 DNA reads TGTGCCAGTAGTATTTGGGGGATAGCGGGTTCGAACACCGGGGAGCTGTTTTTT.

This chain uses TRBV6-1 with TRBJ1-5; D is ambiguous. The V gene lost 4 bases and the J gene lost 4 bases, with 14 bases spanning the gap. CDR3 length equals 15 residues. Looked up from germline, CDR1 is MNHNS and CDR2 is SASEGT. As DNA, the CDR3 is TGTGCCAGCAGTGTCCGACCCGGAGGGAATCAGCCCCAGCATTTT. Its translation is CASSVRPGGNQPQHF.

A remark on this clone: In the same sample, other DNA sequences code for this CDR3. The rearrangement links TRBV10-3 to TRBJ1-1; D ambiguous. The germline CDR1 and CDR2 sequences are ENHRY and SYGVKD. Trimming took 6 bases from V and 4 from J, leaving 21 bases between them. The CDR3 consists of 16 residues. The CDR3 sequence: CAISPSEAGFGTEAFF. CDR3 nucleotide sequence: TGTGCCATCAGCCCATCAGAAGCGGGGTTTGGCACTGAAGCTTTCTTT.

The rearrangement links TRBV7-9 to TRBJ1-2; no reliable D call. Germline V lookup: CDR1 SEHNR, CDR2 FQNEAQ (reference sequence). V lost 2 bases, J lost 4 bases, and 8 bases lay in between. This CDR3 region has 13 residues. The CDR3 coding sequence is TGTGCCAGCAGCTTATCTACTTCCTATGGCTACACCTTC. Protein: CASSLSTSYGYTF.

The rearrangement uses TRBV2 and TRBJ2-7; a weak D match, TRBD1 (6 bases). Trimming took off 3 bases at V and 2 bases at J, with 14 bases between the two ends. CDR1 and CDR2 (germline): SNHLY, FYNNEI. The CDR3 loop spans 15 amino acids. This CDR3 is CASSEGAGAPYEQYF. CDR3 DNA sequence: TGTGCCAGCAGTGAGGGGGCAGGGGCGCCCTACGAGCAGTACTTC.

The CDR3 spells CASSFGDRDYLSTDTQYF. The CDR3 region has the DNA TGTGCCAGCAGTTTTGGGGACAGGGACTACCTCAGCACAGATACGCAGTATTTT. The chain uses TRBV27 and TRBJ2-3, with 9 bases aligning to TRBD1. CDR3 length: 18 amino acids. CDR1 and CDR2 (germline): MNHEY, SMNVEV (reference sequence). Trimming took 3 bases from V and 0 from J; bases not matched to a gene: 10.

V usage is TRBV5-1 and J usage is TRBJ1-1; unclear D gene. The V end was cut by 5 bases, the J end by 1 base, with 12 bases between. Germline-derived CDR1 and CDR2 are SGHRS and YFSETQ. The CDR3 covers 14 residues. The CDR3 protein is CASRTGVENTEAFF. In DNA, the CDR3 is TGCGCCAGCAGGACTGGAGTTGAGAACACTGAAGCTTTCTTT.

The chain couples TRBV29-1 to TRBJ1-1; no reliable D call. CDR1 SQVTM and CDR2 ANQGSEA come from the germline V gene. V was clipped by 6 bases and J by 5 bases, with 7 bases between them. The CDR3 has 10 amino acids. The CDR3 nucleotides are TGCAGCGTGGCCCAAACTGAAGCTTTCTTT. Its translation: CSVAQTEAFF.

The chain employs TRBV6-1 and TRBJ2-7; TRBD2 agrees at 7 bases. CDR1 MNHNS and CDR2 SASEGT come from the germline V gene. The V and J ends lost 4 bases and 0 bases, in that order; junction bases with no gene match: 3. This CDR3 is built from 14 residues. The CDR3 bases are TGTGCCAGCAGTGGGGGGGACTACTCCTACGAGCAGTACTTC. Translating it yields CASSGGDYSYEQYF.

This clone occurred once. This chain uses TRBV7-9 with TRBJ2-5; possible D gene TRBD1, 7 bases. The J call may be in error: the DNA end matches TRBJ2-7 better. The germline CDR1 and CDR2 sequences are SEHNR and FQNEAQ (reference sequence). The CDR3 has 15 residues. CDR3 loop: CASSLTTGSGGEQYF. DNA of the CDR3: TGTGCCAGCAGCTTAACGACAGGGTCCGGGGGCGAGCAGTACTTC.

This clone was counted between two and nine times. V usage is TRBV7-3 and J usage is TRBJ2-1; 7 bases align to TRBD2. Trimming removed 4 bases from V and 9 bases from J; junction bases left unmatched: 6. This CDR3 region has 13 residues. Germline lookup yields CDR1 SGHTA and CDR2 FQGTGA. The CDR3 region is CASSSGGYAEQFF. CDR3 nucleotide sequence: TGTGCCAGCAGCTCCGGGGGGTATGCTGAGCAGTTCTTC.

Written as DNA, the CDR3 is TGTGCCAGCAGTCGACAGGAGCCGAACACTGAAGCTTTCTTT. Translated: CASSRQEPNTEAFF. The chain has TRBV6-5 and TRBJ1-1; TRBD1 is a possible D gene (6 bases). CDR3 length: 14 amino acids. Trimming removed 5 bases at V and 1 base at J, with 11 bases between. The germline V gene has CDR1 MNHEY and CDR2 SVGAGI.

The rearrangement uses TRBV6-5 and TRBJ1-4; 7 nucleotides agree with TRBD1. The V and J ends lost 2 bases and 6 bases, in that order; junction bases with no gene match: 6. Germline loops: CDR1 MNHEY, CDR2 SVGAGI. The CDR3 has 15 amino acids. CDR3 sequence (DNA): TGTGCCAGCAGTTACGAGGGGGCGAGTGATGAAAAACTGTTTTTT. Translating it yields CASSYEGASDEKLFF.